This TCR beta chain stems from a study of cytomegalovirus exposure and HLA in healthy donors. Points from the study as a whole: The authors listed approximately 160 TCR beta chains as cytomegalovirus-associated. When the data were analyzed later, several of the most significant clusters appeared to be linked to common viral pathogens. Across HLA loci, a later analysis found differing TCR association rates, with DRB1 most and HLA-C fewest.

This CDR3 has 16 residues. Germline CDR1 and CDR2: MGHDK and SYGVNS. V dropped 0 bases and J dropped 0 bases, with 9 bases sitting between them. To note about this clone: Its antigen is still unknown.

This PCR relied on a set of 60 Vbeta primers and 13 Jbeta primers. The repertoire was sequenced with immunoSEQ multiplex PCR; TCRdb's copy has only in-frame clones and lacks some. The repertoire includes about 140,000 clones, around 85% of them detected once, and approximately 8.3% sits in the top ten. The sequencing input was PBMCs. The genes are TRBV25-1 and TRBJ1-3; no reliable D call. The TCR was taken from a woman aged 50 to 60 in good health and CMV-seropositive. The CDR3 here is CASSEYDGDSGNTIYF. As DNA, the CDR3 is TGTGCCAGCAGTGAATACGACGGGGACTCTGGAAACACCATATATTTT.